This passage covers 2 T cell receptor beta chains from one sample sequenced in a study of T cell repertoires in cytomegalovirus infection. Using its own MiXCR run on the reads, TCRdb lists one record per CDR3 protein. The sample gives roughly 320,000 distinct CDR3 sequences, around 9.6% of which show up once; more than 2.5% is in the top ten. Sequences were obtained from PBMCs. The origin of the receptors is a human donor in good health (CMV status not recorded). Some clones in this sample may be carry-over from other donors' samples.

This clonotype was seen at least ten times. The gene calls are TRBV20-1 and TRBJ2-1; 9 nucleotides line up with TRBD2. The CDR3 runs 14 residues. Germline loops: CDR1 DFQATT, CDR2 SNEGSKA (reference sequence). The V segment lost 6 bases and the J segment 5 bases; nucleotides outside the gene matches: 8. CDR3 in amino acids: CSAIPGTSNNEQFF. CDR3 DNA sequence: TGCAGTGCCATACCCGGGACTAGCAACAATGAGCAGTTCTTC.

The sample holds many counts of this clonotype. The V and J genes are TRBV10-3 and TRBJ2-3, with D uncertain. The CDR3 length is 13 residues. CDR1 ENHRY and CDR2 SYGVKD come from the germline V gene. Trimming removed 2 bases at V and 6 bases at J, with 9 bases between. DNA for the CDR3: TGTGCCATCAGTGAGCCCGTTAAGGATACGCAGTATTTT. Protein sequence: CAISEPVKDTQYF.